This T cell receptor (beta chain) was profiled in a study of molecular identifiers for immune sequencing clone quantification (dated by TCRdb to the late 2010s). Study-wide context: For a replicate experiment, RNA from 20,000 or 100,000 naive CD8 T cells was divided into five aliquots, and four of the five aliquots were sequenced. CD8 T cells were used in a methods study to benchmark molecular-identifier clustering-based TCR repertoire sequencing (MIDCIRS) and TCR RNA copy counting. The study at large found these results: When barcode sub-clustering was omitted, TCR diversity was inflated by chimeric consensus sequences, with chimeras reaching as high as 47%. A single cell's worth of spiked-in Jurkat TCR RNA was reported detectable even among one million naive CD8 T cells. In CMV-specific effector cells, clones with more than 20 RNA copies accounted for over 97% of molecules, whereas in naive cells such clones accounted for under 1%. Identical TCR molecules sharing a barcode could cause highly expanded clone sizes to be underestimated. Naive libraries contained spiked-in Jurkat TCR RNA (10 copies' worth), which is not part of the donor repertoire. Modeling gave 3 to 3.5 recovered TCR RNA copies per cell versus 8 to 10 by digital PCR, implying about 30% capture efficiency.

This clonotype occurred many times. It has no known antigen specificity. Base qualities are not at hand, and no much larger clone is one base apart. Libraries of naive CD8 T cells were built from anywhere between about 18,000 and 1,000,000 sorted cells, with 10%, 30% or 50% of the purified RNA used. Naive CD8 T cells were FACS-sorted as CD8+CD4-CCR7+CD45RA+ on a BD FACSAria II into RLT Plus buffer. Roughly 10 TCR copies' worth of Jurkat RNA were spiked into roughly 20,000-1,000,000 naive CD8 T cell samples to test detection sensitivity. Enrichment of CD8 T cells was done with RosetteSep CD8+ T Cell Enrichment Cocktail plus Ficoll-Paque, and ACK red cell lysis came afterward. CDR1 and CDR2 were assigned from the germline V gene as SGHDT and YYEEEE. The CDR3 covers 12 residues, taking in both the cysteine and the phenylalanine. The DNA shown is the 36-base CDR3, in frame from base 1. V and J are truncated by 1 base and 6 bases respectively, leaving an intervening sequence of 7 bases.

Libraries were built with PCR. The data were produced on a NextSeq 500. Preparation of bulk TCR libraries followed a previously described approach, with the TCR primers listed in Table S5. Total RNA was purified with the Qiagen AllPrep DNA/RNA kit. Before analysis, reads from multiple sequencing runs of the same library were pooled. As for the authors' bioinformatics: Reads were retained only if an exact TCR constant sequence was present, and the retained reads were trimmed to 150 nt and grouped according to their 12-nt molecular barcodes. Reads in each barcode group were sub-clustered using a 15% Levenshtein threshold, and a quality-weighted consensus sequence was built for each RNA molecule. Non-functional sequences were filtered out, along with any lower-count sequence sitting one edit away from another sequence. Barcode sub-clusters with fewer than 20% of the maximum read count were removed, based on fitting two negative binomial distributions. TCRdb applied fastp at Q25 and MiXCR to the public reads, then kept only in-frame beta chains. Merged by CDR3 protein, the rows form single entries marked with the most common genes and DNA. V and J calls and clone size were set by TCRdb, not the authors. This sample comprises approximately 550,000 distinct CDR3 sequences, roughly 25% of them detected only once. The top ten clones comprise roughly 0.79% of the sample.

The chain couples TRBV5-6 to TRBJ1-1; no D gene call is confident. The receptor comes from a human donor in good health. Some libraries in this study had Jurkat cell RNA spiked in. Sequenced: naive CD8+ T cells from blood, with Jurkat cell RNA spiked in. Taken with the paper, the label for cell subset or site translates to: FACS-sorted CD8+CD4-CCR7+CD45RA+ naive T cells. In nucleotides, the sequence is TGTGCCAGCAGCTTGTTAGGCTCTGAAGCTTTCTTT. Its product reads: CASSLLGSEAFF.